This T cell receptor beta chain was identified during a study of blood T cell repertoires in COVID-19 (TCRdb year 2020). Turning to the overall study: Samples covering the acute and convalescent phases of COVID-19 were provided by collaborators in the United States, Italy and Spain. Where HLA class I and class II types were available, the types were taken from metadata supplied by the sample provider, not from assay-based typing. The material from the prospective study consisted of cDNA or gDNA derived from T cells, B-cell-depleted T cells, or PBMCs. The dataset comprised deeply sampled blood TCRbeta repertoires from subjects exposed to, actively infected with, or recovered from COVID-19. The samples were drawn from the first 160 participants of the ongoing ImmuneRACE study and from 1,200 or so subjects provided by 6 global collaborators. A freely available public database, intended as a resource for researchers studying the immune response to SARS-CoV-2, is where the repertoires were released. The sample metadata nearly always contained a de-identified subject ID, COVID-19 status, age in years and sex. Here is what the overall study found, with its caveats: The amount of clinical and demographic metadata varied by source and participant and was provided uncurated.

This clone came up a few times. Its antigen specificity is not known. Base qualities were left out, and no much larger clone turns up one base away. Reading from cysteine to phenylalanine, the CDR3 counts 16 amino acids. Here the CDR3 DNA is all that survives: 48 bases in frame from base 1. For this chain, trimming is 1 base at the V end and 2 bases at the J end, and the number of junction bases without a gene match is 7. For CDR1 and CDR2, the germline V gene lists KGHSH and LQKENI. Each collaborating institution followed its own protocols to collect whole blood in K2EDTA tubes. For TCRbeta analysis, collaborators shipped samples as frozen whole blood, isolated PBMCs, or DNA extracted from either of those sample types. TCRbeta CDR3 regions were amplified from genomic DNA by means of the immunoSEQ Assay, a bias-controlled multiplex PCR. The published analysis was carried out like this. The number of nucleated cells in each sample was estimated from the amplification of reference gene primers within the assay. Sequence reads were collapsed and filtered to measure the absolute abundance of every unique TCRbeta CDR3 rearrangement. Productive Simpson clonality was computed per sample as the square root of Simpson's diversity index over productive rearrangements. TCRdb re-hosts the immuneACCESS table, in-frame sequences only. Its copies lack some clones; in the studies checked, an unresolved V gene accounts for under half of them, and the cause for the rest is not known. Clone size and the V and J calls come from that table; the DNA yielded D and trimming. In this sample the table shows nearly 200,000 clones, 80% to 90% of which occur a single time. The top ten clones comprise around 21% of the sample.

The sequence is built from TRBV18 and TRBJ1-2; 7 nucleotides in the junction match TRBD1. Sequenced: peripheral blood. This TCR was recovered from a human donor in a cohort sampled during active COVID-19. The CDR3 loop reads CASSPQIEDRNYGYTF. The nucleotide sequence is TGTGCCAGCTCACCACAAATAGAGGACAGGAACTATGGCTACACCTTC.